The rows below give T cell receptor beta chains drawn from one sample of a study of Ad26.COV2.S vaccination and SARS-CoV-2 variants. Generated by immunoSEQ multiplex PCR, the TCRdb table keeps only in-frame clones and is missing some. The data show 440,000 or so clones, 80% to 95% seen once. The sample here was peripheral blood, taken in a trial of Ad26.COV2.S vaccine versus placebo. These receptors were collected from a person aged 18-60 years who received the Ad26.COV2.S COVID-19 vaccine or a placebo. Both conserved end residues are part of each CDR3. Each record gives: CDR3 length, V gene, CDR3 protein.

cdr3_length: 15
v_call: TRBV5-1
cdr3_aa: CASSPGPRFNNEQFF

cdr3_length: 16
v_call: TRBV28
cdr3_aa: CASSSPSSGRAYEQYF

cdr3_length: 15
v_call: TRBV28
cdr3_aa: CASSFLSGLSNEQFF

cdr3_length: 16
v_call: TRBV5-4
cdr3_aa: CASSLGRGGVYNEQFF

cdr3_length: 13
v_call: TRBV6-1
cdr3_aa: CASSETASLEAFF

cdr3_length: 13
v_call: TRBV10-3
cdr3_aa: CAIRGDRDQPQHF

cdr3_length: 16
v_call: TRBV27
cdr3_aa: CASSLHREVLSNEQFF

cdr3_length: 15
v_call: TRBV19
cdr3_aa: CASSIKDNYNSPLHF

cdr3_length: 14
v_call: TRBV5-1
cdr3_aa: CASGSAGGYNEQFF

cdr3_length: 13
v_call: TRBV5-1
cdr3_aa: CASSFSVDTEAFF

cdr3_length: 16
v_call: TRBV7-9
cdr3_aa: CASSSPPGAPGREQFF

cdr3_length: 18
v_call: TRBV27
cdr3_aa: CASSLKDRTGSSAGELFF

cdr3_length: 15
v_call: TRBV27
cdr3_aa: CASSSPPGQGYEQYF

cdr3_length: 14
v_call: TRBV4-2
cdr3_aa: CASSQGQGNTEAFF

cdr3_length: 14
v_call: TRBV19
cdr3_aa: CASRPQGGYTEAFF

cdr3_length: 15
v_call: TRBV9
cdr3_aa: CASSARDTNTGELFF

cdr3_length: 11
v_call: TRBV3-1/TRBV3-2
cdr3_aa: CASSQGYEQYF

cdr3_length: 13
v_call: TRBV7-9
cdr3_aa: CARKEYPFRTQYF

cdr3_length: 16
v_call: TRBV3-1/TRBV3-2
cdr3_aa: CASSPSQGFAGNTIYF

cdr3_length: 15
v_call: TRBV20-1
cdr3_aa: CSASSGVLSYNEQFF

cdr3_length: 15
v_call: TRBV5-5
cdr3_aa: CASRPRGGDQETQYF

cdr3_length: 16
v_call: TRBV7-6
cdr3_aa: CASSLAVSGSHGELFF

cdr3_length: 20
v_call: TRBV5-1
cdr3_aa: CASSLREPTGGGVAKNIQYF

cdr3_length: 13
v_call: TRBV11-1
cdr3_aa: CASSFEDLETQYF

cdr3_length: 16
v_call: TRBV19
cdr3_aa: CASSNPQGGGDEKLFF

cdr3_length: 15
v_call: TRBV6-1
cdr3_aa: CASSESVRGGTEAFF

cdr3_length: 14
v_call: TRBV27
cdr3_aa: CASSQDRGSQPQHF

cdr3_length: 16
v_call: TRBV3-1/TRBV3-2
cdr3_aa: CASSHQRRDPNEKLFF

cdr3_length: 11
v_call: TRBV14
cdr3_aa: CASSQAGKAFF

cdr3_length: 20
v_call: TRBV27
cdr3_aa: CASSLRAGLAGGLGTDTQYF

cdr3_length: 16
v_call: TRBV9
cdr3_aa: CASSVGNRRSGNTIYF

cdr3_length: 15
v_call: TRBV9
cdr3_aa: CASSEQGTQHSPLHF

cdr3_length: 16
v_call: TRBV2
cdr3_aa: CASSSRVGTSGNTIYF

cdr3_length: 13
v_call: TRBV24-1
cdr3_aa: CATSEEIFNEQFF

cdr3_length: 18
v_call: TRBV7-2
cdr3_aa: CASSFQGGRVRSYNEQFF

cdr3_length: 15
v_call: TRBV5-1
cdr3_aa: CASSLGLRGDTEAFF

cdr3_length: 15
v_call: TRBV9
cdr3_aa: CASSAEGRPQETQYF

cdr3_length: 15
v_call: TRBV2
cdr3_aa: CASSQDGQGTGEQFF

cdr3_length: 15
v_call: TRBV4-2
cdr3_aa: CASSHPGQGGYGYTF

cdr3_length: 14
v_call: TRBV30
cdr3_aa: CAWNGRSSYNEQFF

cdr3_length: 20
v_call: TRBV3-1/TRBV3-2
cdr3_aa: CASSPRVGQSGGGVYNEQFF

cdr3_length: 16
v_call: TRBV10-2
cdr3_aa: CASGRGALGGRNEQFF

cdr3_length: 14
v_call: TRBV6-4
cdr3_aa: CASSEGGITDTQYF

cdr3_length: 14
v_call: TRBV11-1
cdr3_aa: CASSFEGSSYEQYF

cdr3_length: 15
v_call: TRBV15
cdr3_aa: CATSSDLATNEKLFF

cdr3_length: 17
v_call: TRBV6-4
cdr3_aa: CASSARSPGQGGYGYTF

cdr3_length: 15
v_call: TRBV27
cdr3_aa: CASSLLRESQETQYF

cdr3_length: 15
v_call: TRBV7-8
cdr3_aa: CASSSRRAESYEQYF

cdr3_length: 13
v_call: TRBV3-1/TRBV3-2
cdr3_aa: CASSHGTDYGYTF

cdr3_length: 15
v_call: TRBV10-3
cdr3_aa: CAISESGLAAETQYF

cdr3_length: 14
v_call: TRBV21-1
cdr3_aa: CASSKGQGYNEQFF

cdr3_length: 16
v_call: TRBV19
cdr3_aa: CASSTIPGQGGQPQHF

cdr3_length: 16
v_call: TRBV19
cdr3_aa: CASSPRGDTPYNEQFF